The 6 T cell receptor beta chains below all came from one sample that was sequenced in a study of blood T cell repertoires in COVID-19 (dated by TCRdb to the early 2020s). The library was made by the immunoSEQ multiplex PCR assay. TCRdb's version of the immuneACCESS table is confined to in-frame rearrangements and falls short of the full clone set. An unresolved V gene accounts for under half of the shortfall where checked; the remainder is of unknown origin. The sample data list about 200,000 clones, and over 70% of these were observed just once. Roughly 7.9% of the sample is held by the ten biggest clonotypes. Sample: peripheral blood. The receptors here all came from a woman older than 75 with acute or convalescent COVID-19.

The CDR3 spells CASSPWDSHTGELFF. Here the CDR3 DNA reads TGTGCCAGCAGCCCCTGGGACTCCCACACCGGGGAGCTGTTTTTT. The V and J genes are TRBV3-1 (or the pseudogene TRBV3-2) and TRBJ2-2; weak D call: TRBD2 (6 bases). Germline CDR1 and CDR2: LGHDT and YNNKEL (reference sequence). The V end lost 4 bases, the J end lost 3 bases, and 12 bases lay between the germline ends. This CDR3 spans 15 amino acids.

The chain is built from TRBV28 and TRBJ1-5, with D maybe TRBD1 (5 bases). The V gene's germline CDR1 is MDHEN and CDR2 SYDVKM. The V and J ends lost 2 bases and 1 base respectively, with 6 bases between them. This CDR3 region has 14 residues. The chain's CDR3 is CASSLPGSNQPQHF. The DNA for the CDR3 is TGTGCCAGCAGTTTACCAGGGAGCAATCAGCCCCAGCATTTT.

This clone was detected a few times. The gene calls are TRBV7-3 and TRBJ2-4; a possible D gene is TRBD1 (5 bases). V lost 3 bases and J lost 5, with 17 bases in between. CDR1 and CDR2 (germline): SGHTA, FQGTGA. CDR3 length: 16 amino acids. CDR3 protein: CASSLGGQGAQNIQYF. The CDR3 nucleotides are TGTGCCAGCAGCTTGGGTGGGCAGGGTGCCCAAAACATTCAGTACTTC.

This chain links TRBV5-1 with TRBJ2-1, with no clear D. V was clipped by 3 bases and J by 8 bases, with 18 bases between them. Germline CDR1 SGHRS, CDR2 YFSETQ. The CDR3 has 15 amino acids. CDR3 in DNA: TGCGCCAGCAGCTCTAGGCTGGCAGATCTCGATGAGCAGTTCTTC. Protein product: CASSSRLADLDEQFF.

This chain uses TRBV3-1 (or the pseudogene TRBV3-2) with TRBJ2-2; 9 positions agree with TRBD2. This CDR3 spans 17 amino acids. V shed 1 base and J 4 bases; nucleotides not matched to a gene: 7. Germline V gene lookup returns CDR1 LGHDT and CDR2 YNNKEL (reference sequence). As DNA, the CDR3 is TGTGCCAGCAGCCAAGGGGGCGGGAGGGCTGGCACCGGGGAGCTGTTTTTT. It specifies CASSQGGGRAGTGELFF.

This sequence joins TRBV7-9 and TRBJ2-1; 10 bases map to TRBD2. The J segment lost 7 bases and the V segment lost 2 bases, leaving 5 bases of the junction unmatched. CDR1 is SEHNR, CDR2 FQNEAQ, per germline (reference sequence). CDR3 size: 15 residues. CDR3 DNA: TGTGCCAGCAGCTTACCTAGCGGGAGTAATAATGAGCAGTTCTTC. Translating gives CASSLPSGSNNEQFF.